The 28 T cell receptor beta chains reported below all come from one sample, sequenced in a study of OX40 agonist ivuxolimab in advanced cancers. Repertoires were generated with immunoSEQ multiplex PCR, while TCRdb's copy carries only in-frame clones and drops some. The table shows about 54,000 clones, with approximately 90% occurring only once. This specimen was CD4+ or CD8+ T cells sorted from blood, taken in a trial of the OX40 agonist ivuxolimab. These receptors all come from an adult with an advanced solid tumor such as melanoma, head and neck, liver or kidney cancer.

J is TRBJ1-3 and V is TRBV4-1; D might be TRBD1 (6 bases). With 4 bases removed from V and 1 base from J, the gap between germline ends came to 17 bases. CDR3 length equals 17 residues. CDR1 and CDR2 from the germline V gene are MGHRA and YSYEKL. CDR3 in DNA: TGCGCCAGCAGCCTGCGGGACACAAGGCTGTCTGGAAACACCATATATTTT. Translated: CASSLRDTRLSGNTIYF.

The gene calls are TRBV19 and TRBJ2-7; maybe TRBD1 (6 bases). Germline lookup yields CDR1 LNHDA and CDR2 SQIVND (reference sequence). The ends were cut back, 4 bases at V and 3 bases at J, with 10 bases in the middle. The CDR3 totals 13 residues. CDR3 loop: CASSKQGDYEQYF. In nucleotides, the CDR3 is TGTGCCAGTAGTAAACAGGGTGACTACGAGCAGTACTTC.

This clone was found once. Other DNA sequences in this specimen translate into the identical CDR3. The chain carries TRBV7-2 and TRBJ1-2; unclear D gene. The V end was cut by 2 bases, the J end by 7 bases, with 8 bases between. Germline CDR1 is SGHTA and CDR2 is FQGNSA. The CDR3 length is 12 residues. This CDR3 reads CASSLQGSGYTF. CDR3 bases: TGTGCCAGCAGCTTACAAGGGTCTGGCTACACCTTC.

The chain recombines TRBV10-2 with TRBJ2-2; 14 bases map to TRBD2. Germline V CDR1 and CDR2: WSHSY, SAAADI. This CDR3 spans 19 amino acids. Unmatched junction bases numbered 8, after V lost 3 bases and J lost 2 bases. CDR3 amino acids: CASSEPGLAGVSNTGELFF. CDR3 coding DNA: TGCGCCAGCAGTGAACCGGGACTAGCGGGAGTCTCCAACACCGGGGAGCTGTTTTTT.

V gene TRBV19 combines with J gene TRBJ2-4; D not certain. Looked up from germline, CDR1 is LNHDA and CDR2 is SQIVND (reference sequence). The CDR3 length is 13 residues. The germline V and J ends were trimmed by 6 bases and 0 bases, with 6 bases remaining between them. CDR3 nucleotides: TGTGCCAGTAGGGGATTAGCCAAAAACATTCAGTACTTC. As protein: CASRGLAKNIQYF. The variable domain in full, completed from reference TRBV19 and TRBJ2-4, reads DGGITQSPKYLFRKEGQNVTLSCEQNLNHDAMYWYRQDPGQGLRLIYYSQIVNDFQKGDIAEGYSVSREKKESFPLTVTSAQKNPTAFYLCASRGLAKNIQYFGAGTRLSVL.

This chain links TRBV9 with TRBJ1-5, with TRBD1 as a possible D gene (6 bases). This CDR3 comprises 14 residues. The V end lost 4 bases, the J end lost 3 bases, and 11 bases lay between the germline ends. From germline, CDR1 is SGDLS and CDR2 YYNGEE. DNA for the CDR3: TGTGCCAGCAGCCAAGGGGGGGCCAATCAGCCCCAGCATTTT. It codes for CASSQGGANQPQHF.

V usage is TRBV4-2 and J usage is TRBJ1-2; D gene ambiguous. Germline V gives CDR1 LGHNA, CDR2 YNFKEQ. The CDR3 sequence is 11 residues long. Trimming cost V 2 bases and J 8 bases, with 6 bases left between them. CDR3 sequence reads: CASSQSAGYTF. The CDR3 DNA is TGTGCCAGCAGCCAATCAGCAGGCTACACCTTC.

The chain combines TRBV5-4 with TRBJ1-4, with 7 bases that match TRBD1. Germline V gives CDR1 SGHNT, CDR2 YYREEE (reference sequence). The CDR3 runs to 15 residues. V lost 7 bases and J lost 8; bases outside the gene matches: 14. As DNA, the CDR3 is TGTGCCAGCTCGAACCGGGGAGGGGGACAGGAAAAACTGTTTTTT. It codes for CASSNRGGGQEKLFF.

This chain uses TRBV6-5 with TRBJ2-7; 10 positions agree with TRBD1. Germline CDR1 reads MNHEY; CDR2 reads SVGAGI. The CDR3 has 14 amino acids. Trimming cost V 5 bases and J 9 bases; bases outside gene matches: 10. CDR3 nucleotide sequence: TGTGCCAGCAGTCAAGCCGGGACAGGGGACGGGCAGTACTTC. Its protein is CASSQAGTGDGQYF.

The V gene is TRBV21-1, the J gene TRBJ1-1; TRBD1 is the table's D call, not checked against the DNA. TRBV21-1 is noted as a pseudogene. The CDR3 has 19 amino acids. CDR3 in DNA: TGTGCCAGCAGCAATTCGGAGAGACAGGGGGCCCAAATGAACACTGAAGCTTTCTTT. Residues: CASSNSERQGAQMNTEAFF.

A word on this clone: At one end, the junction sequence differs from germline, possibly due to a read error. The rearrangement uses TRBV10-3 and TRBJ1-5; 8 bases fit TRBD1. The CDR3 loop spans 14 amino acids. The germline V gene has CDR1 ENHRY and CDR2 SYGVKD. DNA for the CDR3: TGTGCCAGCAGTGACAGGGGCTGGAATCAGCCCCAGCATTTT. Protein: CASSDRGWNQPQHF.

This rearrangement joins TRBV18 to TRBJ2-7; D gene unclear. The CDR3 spans 15 residues. Germline V CDR1 and CDR2: KGHSH, LQKENI. Trimming left V 1 base short and J 0 bases short, with 10 bases between. In nucleotides, the CDR3 is TGTGCCAGCTCACCACGATACTACAGCTCCTACGAGCAGTACTTC. Amino acid sequence: CASSPRYYSSYEQYF. The full variable domain, completed using reference TRBV18 and TRBJ2-7, is NAGVMQNPRHLVRRRGQEARLRCSPMKGHSHVYWYRQLPEEGLKFMVYLQKENIIDESGMPKERFSAEFPKEGPSILRIQQVVRGDSAAYFCASSPRYYSSYEQYFGPGTRLTVT.

Worth noting for this clone: The same CDR3 is also encoded by other DNA sequences in this sample. This chain uses TRBV11-2 with TRBJ1-1, with D maybe TRBD1 (5 bases). CDR3 length: 14 amino acids. Germline V gene lookup returns CDR1 SGHAT and CDR2 FQNNGV. Deletions cut 2 bases from V and 8 bases from J, with 15 bases between. The CDR3 spells CASSLPRQTSEAFF. CDR3 DNA sequence: TGTGCCAGCAGCTTACCGCGACAGACTAGCGAAGCTTTCTTT.

The gene calls are TRBV4-1 and TRBJ1-1, with 7 bases lining up with TRBD1. CDR1 and CDR2 from the germline V gene are MGHRA and YSYEKL. With V trimmed by 4 bases and J by 1 base, 3 bases remained unmatched. The CDR3 spans 14 residues. The CDR3 DNA sequence: TGCGCCAGCAGCCCATACAGGGGGAACACTGAAGCTTTCTTT. It translates to CASSPYRGNTEAFF.

The rearrangement links TRBV28 to TRBJ2-3; the D gene is possibly TRBD2 (5 bases). Deletions cut 5 bases from V and 6 bases from J, with 9 bases between. The CDR3 has 12 residues. Germline loops: CDR1 MDHEN, CDR2 SYDVKM. The CDR3 is CASSLWRDTQYF. DNA for the CDR3: TGTGCCAGCAGTCTCTGGAGGGATACGCAGTATTTT.

J is TRBJ2-3 and V is TRBV5-1; D may correspond to TRBD1 or TRBD2 (6 bases each). Germline CDR1 is SGHRS and CDR2 is YFSETQ. V was pared by 4 bases and J by 3 bases, with 12 bases between. CDR3 size: 14 residues. The CDR3 DNA is TGCGCCAGCAGCGCGGGACAATTAACAGATACGCAGTATTTT. It translates to CASSAGQLTDTQYF.

The V gene is TRBV5-1, the J gene TRBJ2-2, with 7 bases identical to TRBD1. The CDR3 totals 14 residues. The V and J ends lost 0 bases and 6 bases, in that order; junction bases with no gene match: 2. Looked up from germline, CDR1 is SGHRS and CDR2 is YFSETQ. The DNA for the CDR3 is TGCGCCAGCAGCTTGGACAGGGGTTCCGGGGAGCTGTTTTTT. Protein sequence: CASSLDRGSGELFF.

The chain is built from TRBV7-2 and TRBJ1-2; weak D call: TRBD1 (5 bases). The CDR3 spans 13 residues. Germline CDR1 SGHTA, CDR2 FQGNSA. V lost 5 bases, J lost 8 bases, and 15 bases lay in between. As DNA, the CDR3 is TGTGCCAGCAGCATAAACCTACAGGCGGGCTACACCTTC. Its translation is CASSINLQAGYTF.

This clone has a handful of counts. The rearrangement links TRBV9 to TRBJ2-7; a weak D match, TRBD2 (5 bases). V was pared by 4 bases and J by 5 bases, with 22 bases between. Germline values: CDR1 SGDLS, CDR2 YYNGEE. This CDR3 is 16 amino acids long. Here the CDR3 DNA reads TGTGCCAGCAGCCCACAGACCACGGGGATGAGCCACGAGCAGTACTTC. This sequence encodes CASSPQTTGMSHEQYF.

The CDR3 is CASSDGTGSRAFF. As DNA, the CDR3 is TGTGCCAGCAGTGATGGGACAGGTTCTAGAGCTTTCTTT. The J gene is TRBJ1-1, the V gene TRBV6-1; 8 nucleotides match TRBD1. The germline V gene encodes CDR1 MNHNS and CDR2 SASEGT. The trim removed 3 bases at V and 10 bases at J, leaving 7 bases unmatched. The CDR3 sequence is 13 residues long.

This chain uses TRBV2 with TRBJ2-1; 9 positions agree with TRBD1. Trimming removed 4 bases from V and 7 bases from J; junction bases left unmatched: 2. The CDR3 sequence is 13 residues long. Germline CDR1 SNHLY, CDR2 FYNNEI. CDR3 nucleotides: TGTGCCAGCAGTGTAGACAGGGGGAATGAGCAGTTCTTC. It yields the protein CASSVDRGNEQFF. Full variable domain (rest looked up from reference TRBV2 and TRBJ2-1): EPEVTQTPSHQVTQMGQEVILRCVPISNHLYFYWYRQILGQKVEFLVSFYNNEISEKSEIFDDQFSVERPDGSNFTLKIRSTKLEDSAMYFCASSVDRGNEQFFGPGTRLTVL.

The V and J genes are TRBV11-3 and TRBJ2-7; D not resolved. Germline V gene sequence: CDR1 SGHNT, CDR2 YENEEA. This CDR3 has 12 residues. The V gene lost 5 bases and the J gene lost 2 bases, with 7 bases spanning the gap. The CDR3: CASSRGPYEQYF. The CDR3 bases are TGTGCCAGCAGCCGTGGCCCCTACGAGCAGTACTTC.

V and J are TRBV28 and TRBJ1-5; TRBD1 aligns across 9 bases. Germline V gives CDR1 MDHEN, CDR2 SYDVKM. The ends lost 3 bases at V and 7 bases at J; junction bases unmatched: 4. The CDR3 spans 14 residues. For the CDR3, the DNA is TGTGCCAGCAGTTTCAGGGACAGGGTCCAGCCCCAGCATTTT. Amino acids: CASSFRDRVQPQHF.

The rearrangement uses TRBV2 and TRBJ2-5, with D hard to call. The germline V and J ends were trimmed by 7 bases and 3 bases, with 9 bases remaining between them. Per the germline V gene, CDR1 is SNHLY and CDR2 is FYNNEI. CDR3 length: 12 amino acids. CDR3 loop: CASKGSEETQYF. The CDR3 DNA reads as TGTGCCAGCAAGGGATCAGAAGAGACCCAGTACTTC.

The chain carries TRBV10-3 and TRBJ1-2, with D perhaps TRBD1 (6 bases). The CDR3 contains 14 residues. Germline values: CDR1 ENHRY, CDR2 SYGVKD. Trimming pared 6 bases from V and 2 bases from J, leaving 13 bases between. The CDR3 region is CAIRGAWGNYGYTF. In DNA, the CDR3 is TGTGCCATCAGGGGGGCCTGGGGAAACTATGGCTACACCTTC.

The genes are TRBV28 and TRBJ1-5; D may be TRBD1 (5 bases). The V and J ends lost 3 bases and 0 bases respectively, with 9 bases between them. Germline V gives CDR1 MDHEN, CDR2 SYDVKM. The CDR3 runs to 15 residues. CDR3 in DNA: TGTGCCAGCAGTTTCCTACAGGTTAGCAATCAGCCCCAGCATTTT. Its protein is CASSFLQVSNQPQHF.

In regard to this clone: The germline gene is not matched at one end of the junction; a read error may be the cause. CDR3 bases: TGTGCCAGCAGCGGGCAGGTCTCTGGGGCCAGCGTCCTGACTTTC. This encodes CASSGQVSGASVLTF. The chain couples TRBV7-8 to TRBJ2-6, with D perhaps matching TRBD1 (5 bases). The CDR3 covers 15 residues. Germline CDR1 is SGHVS and CDR2 is FQNEAQ.

This sequence joins TRBV29-1 and TRBJ2-5; 7 bases align to TRBD2. Germline CDR1 reads SQVTM; CDR2 reads ANQGSEA. The CDR3 has 12 residues. CDR3 sequence reads: CSARGEEETQYF. DNA of the CDR3: TGCAGTGCCCGGGGGGAAGAAGAGACCCAGTACTTC.